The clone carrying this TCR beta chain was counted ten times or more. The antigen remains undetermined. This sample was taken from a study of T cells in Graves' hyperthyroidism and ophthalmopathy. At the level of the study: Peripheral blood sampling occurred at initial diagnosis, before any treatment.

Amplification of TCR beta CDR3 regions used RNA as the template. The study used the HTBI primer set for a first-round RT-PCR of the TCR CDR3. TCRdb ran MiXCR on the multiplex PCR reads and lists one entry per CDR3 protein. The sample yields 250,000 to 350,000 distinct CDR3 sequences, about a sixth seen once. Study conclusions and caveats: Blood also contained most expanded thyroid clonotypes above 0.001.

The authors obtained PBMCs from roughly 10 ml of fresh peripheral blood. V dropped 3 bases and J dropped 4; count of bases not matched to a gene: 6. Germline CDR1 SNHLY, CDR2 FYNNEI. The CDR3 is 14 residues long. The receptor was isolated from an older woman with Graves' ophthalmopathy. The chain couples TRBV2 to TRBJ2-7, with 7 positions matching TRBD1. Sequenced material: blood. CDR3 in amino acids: CASSERTGPYEQYF. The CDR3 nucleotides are TGTGCCAGCAGTGAGAGGACAGGACCTTACGAGCAGTACTTC.